A selection of T cell receptor beta chains follows, all from one sample in a study of blood T cells in healthy people across ages. TCRdb independently ran MiXCR on the 5' RACE reads; one entry per CDR3 protein. The sample yields more than 650,000 distinct CDR3 sequences, 22% seen once. Sequenced input: blood. These TCRs come from a man between 65 and 80 years old in good health. Both conserved end residues are part of each CDR3. D genes are given only for firm matches. Where a row states a size, it is once, few, many or the class of an expanded clone; other rows omit it.

V gene	D gene	J gene	clone size	CDR3 DNA	CDR3 protein
TRBV14	TRBD1	TRBJ2-1	few	TGTGCCAGCAGCCATAGACAGGGGGTTTACAATGAGCAGTTCTTC	CASSHRQGVYNEQFF
TRBV5-1	TRBD2	TRBJ2-6	few	TGCGCCAGCAGTGTTACTAGCGGGGGCTCTGGGGCCAACGTCCTGACTTTC	CASSVTSGGSGANVLTF
TRBV11-2	NA	TRBJ2-5	many	TGTGCCAGCAGCTTACTCGGGGGTCAAGAGACCCAGTACTTC	CASSLLGGQETQYF
TRBV20-1	TRBD1	TRBJ2-1	few	TGCAGTGCTAGAACTTATACAGGGGATACCTACAATGAGCAGTTCTTC	CSARTYTGDTYNEQFF
TRBV20-1	NA	TRBJ2-3	NA	TGCAGTGACTCGGGAGAGTTCCCAGATACGCAGTATTTT	CSDSGEFPDTQYF
TRBV29-1	TRBD1	TRBJ1-1	NA	TGCAGCGTTGCCCAAAACAGGGGGAACACTGAAGCTTTCTTT	CSVAQNRGNTEAFF
TRBV13	TRBD1	TRBJ2-1	NA	TGTGCCAGCAGCTCAAGGGAACAGGGGGGAAAGAGGTATGAGCAGTTCTTC	CASSSREQGGKRYEQFF
TRBV11-2	TRBD1	TRBJ1-1	NA	TGTGCCAGCATCGACCTCCAGGGGGGATCCACTGAAGCTTTCTTT	CASIDLQGGSTEAFF
TRBV20-1	NA	TRBJ1-4	NA	TGCAGTGCTAGAGATCGTAGAGAAAGCAATGAAAAACTGTTTTTT	CSARDRRESNEKLFF
TRBV7-2	TRBD1	TRBJ1-2	NA	TGTGCCAGCAGCCCCGGGACAGGTTTTCTCTATGGCTACACCTTC	CASSPGTGFLYGYTF
TRBV24-1	TRBD2	TRBJ2-1	NA	TGTGCCACCAGTGGTTCGGGACTAGCGGGAGGGAAGCAGTTCTTC	CATSGSGLAGGKQFF
TRBV7-9	NA	TRBJ2-2	NA	TGTGCCAGCAGGCCCCCTAACACCGGGGAGCTGTTTTTT	CASRPPNTGELFF
TRBV24-1	TRBD1	TRBJ1-2	few	TGTGCCACCAGCGAAGACAGGGGTAATGGCTACACCTTC	CATSEDRGNGYTF
TRBV29-1	NA	TRBJ2-5	few	TGCAGCGTTGAACAGACTCCGTACCAAGAGACCCAGTACTTC	CSVEQTPYQETQYF
TRBV5-1	NA	TRBJ2-7	NA	TGCGCCAGCAGCCTAATCGAGGGCTACGAGCAGTACTTC	CASSLIEGYEQYF
TRBV6-6	TRBD1	TRBJ2-1	few	TGTGCCAGCAGTAGACAGGGTCAGTTCAATGAGCAGTTCTTC	CASSRQGQFNEQFF
TRBV15	NA	TRBJ2-2	few	TGTGCCACCAGCAGAGACAGGGTTTCCGGGGAGCTGTTTTTT	CATSRDRVSGELFF
TRBV29-1	NA	TRBJ2-7	few	TGCAGCGTAAACAAGGAAGGTTTTAAGCAGTACTTC	CSVNKEGFKQYF
TRBV28	NA	TRBJ2-7	NA	TGTGCCAGCAGTCCATACCCAACCTTTCGGCAGGATTCCTACGAGCAGTACTTC	CASSPYPTFRQDSYEQYF
TRBV12-3/TRBV12-4	TRBD2	TRBJ2-3	NA	TGTGCCAGCAGTTTAAGTAGCGGGGCCACAGATGCGCAGTATTTT	CASSLSSGATDAQYF
TRBV11-2	TRBD2	TRBJ2-4	many	TGTGCCAGCAGCACTAGCGGGGTAGACATTCAGTACTTC	CASSTSGVDIQYF
TRBV28	TRBD2	TRBJ2-1	NA	TGTGCCAGCAGCTTGCCCTCCTCAGCGGGGGTCCAGGGTGAGCAGTTCTTC	CASSLPSSAGVQGEQFF
TRBV12-3/TRBV12-4	NA	TRBJ1-1	many	TGTGCCAGCAGTTTCGGAGTGGACACTGAAGCTTTCTTT	CASSFGVDTEAFF
TRBV6-5	NA	TRBJ1-5	few	TGTGCCAGCAGTTACTCGCGGGAGGAATATCAGCCCCAGCATTTT	CASSYSREEYQPQHF
TRBV5-5	NA	TRBJ2-6	NA	TGTGCCAGCAGCCGCGTCAGGACGGAACCCACTGGGGCCAACGTCCTGACTTTC	CASSRVRTEPTGANVLTF
TRBV11-3	TRBD2	TRBJ2-1	few	TGTGCCAGCAGCTTAGTCGGGACTACTATCAATGAGCAGTTCTTC	CASSLVGTTINEQFF
TRBV29-1	NA	TRBJ1-1	many	TGCAGCGTTGTAGGGGTGATCACTGAAGCTTTCTTT	CSVVGVITEAFF
TRBV11-2	NA	TRBJ1-5	NA	TGTGCCAGCAGCTTAGATATAGGGCCTCAGCCCCAGCATTTT	CASSLDIGPQPQHF
TRBV12-3/TRBV12-4	NA	TRBJ2-1	NA	TGTGCCAGCAGTACGCTGCAAGGTTACAATGAGCAGTTCTTC	CASSTLQGYNEQFF
TRBV4-3	TRBD1	TRBJ1-2	few	TGCGCCAGCAGCCAAGAAAACAGGGGGCATAATGGCTACACCTTC	CASSQENRGHNGYTF
TRBV6-6	NA	TRBJ2-3	few	TGTGCCAGCAGTTCCACCCGAGGAGGAACAGATACGCAGTATTTT	CASSSTRGGTDTQYF
TRBV29-1	NA	TRBJ2-2	NA	TGCAGCGTGCACCCGGGACCCTCGAACACCGGGGAGCTGTTTTTT	CSVHPGPSNTGELFF
TRBV28	NA	TRBJ2-7	NA	TGTGCCAGCAGTTTTAATTGGGGGCAGAGCTCCTACGAGCAGTACTTC	CASSFNWGQSSYEQYF
TRBV29-1	NA	TRBJ2-7	many	TGCAGCGTCCAAGACAGAGCCTACGAGCAGTACTTC	CSVQDRAYEQYF
TRBV7-2	NA	TRBJ1-5	once	TGTGCCAGCAGCTTAGGGGGGAATAATGGCCAGCCCCAGCATTTT	CASSLGGNNGQPQHF